The following is a T cell receptor (beta chain) sequence with its context. Antigen specificity is unknown. The germline V gene encodes CDR1 MNHNS and CDR2 SASEGT. V lost 0 bases to trimming and J lost 6 bases, with 12 bases between them. The CDR3 covers 15 residues. The record originates from a study of cytotoxic CD8 clonotypes in ibrutinib-treated CLL. On the study more broadly: With a range of 6 to 36, the median treatment time before response samples were taken was 12 to 13 months. General study findings and limits: Treatment saw public clonotypes, which were uncommon, either contract or stay stable. Clonality climbed at ibrutinib response, then dropped toward baseline at progression.

This table comes from immunoSEQ multiplex PCR, and its TCRdb copy is limited to in-frame clones, with some not included. The table lists some 350,000 clones, 67% of them singletons. Sequenced material: PBMCs, taken after 36 months of ibrutinib treatment. The rearrangement links TRBV6-1 to TRBJ1-5; a possible D gene is TRBD1 (6 bases). This clonotype was sampled from a human donor with chronic lymphocytic leukemia. For the CDR3, the DNA is TGTGCCAGCAGTGAAGCGGGGGGCCACGGTCAGCCCCAGCATTTT. Translating gives CASSEAGGHGQPQHF.